The sequence of this T cell receptor (beta chain) was determined in a study of cytomegalovirus exposure and HLA in healthy donors (dated by TCRdb to the late 2010s). Some background on the complete study: In an earlier analysis of under 750 of the donors, 250 to 350 Gb of sequence data and 117 million unique TCR beta sequences from 150 million to 200 million T cells were reported. Roughly 320 gigabases of sequencing data and around 88 million unique TCR sequences made up an early release that covered 500 to 650 HLA-typed donors. Of the roughly 420 genotyped donors, 81% were placed in the genetic ancestry cluster associated with self-reported Caucasian donors. The study aimed to test whether signatures of past pathogen exposure could be identified by cataloging public T cell receptors. The study profiled the T cell repertoires of hundreds of subjects by immunosequencing and related them to cytomegalovirus serostatus. Besides the first cohort of some 670 subjects, a separate validation cohort made up of 90 to 150 different subjects was used. To predict cytomegalovirus infection status, the study brought together high-throughput TCR immunosequencing, statistical association of individual TCRs with disease status, and machine learning. A later analysis re-examined previously published TCR beta repertoires from more than 650 donors and added high-resolution HLA genotyping to investigate patterns of TCR occurrence. In the later analysis, no new phenotypic data were used to find candidate immune exposures; instead, reliance was placed on TCR beta sequences and their occurrence across donors. To decide whether each TCR beta V gene segment behaved as functional or pseudogenic, an earlier analysis of some 600 of the donors relied on high-throughput TCR beta sequencing. Alongside the repertoire data, information on donor age, sex, ethnicity and CMV serostatus was compiled. A later genetic analysis took genome-wide SNP genotypes for about 65% of the 666 donors and used that subset as a discovery cohort. All discovery cohort repertoires had been generated on a single sequencing platform. Class I and class II HLA loci were covered by the typing at four-digit resolution. Typing coverage differed by locus: A, B, C, DRB1 and DQB1 were typed in roughly 620-630 donors, DQA1 in 522, DPA1 in approximately 600, and DPB1 in about 450. Because of strong linkage in the cohort, roughly five DR-DQ haplotypes were treated as single units for association and clustering. On average, over 200,000 unique TCR beta nucleotide sequences were sequenced per donor among 350 to 400 genotyped donors of the cohort, with roughly 18% of those sequences being non-productive.

Deletion took 2 bases off V and 3 bases off J, with a span of 8 bases between the germline ends. Counted from cysteine to phenylalanine, this CDR3 has 13 amino acids. Only the CDR3 portion is preserved as DNA: 39 bases, with reading frame beginning at the first base. CDR1 and CDR2 were assigned from the germline V gene (reference sequence) as LNHDA and SQIVND. The cohort consisted of 600 to 700 healthy bone marrow donors. At the time of sampling, all cohort members were nominally healthy, though unrecorded immune exposures were likely present. The donor tested CMV seropositive, placing the donor among the approximately 290 seropositive members of the cohort. A peripheral blood sample was provided by each donor, and peripheral blood mononuclear cells were used for TCR beta sequencing. Genomic DNA extraction from the blood cell samples was performed with the Qiagen DNeasy Blood Extraction Kit. Study-level results and caveats: The presence/absence analyses assumed that sequencing depth was roughly uniform across donors, and that assumption may not be true. Across donors, most TCR sequences were observed very rarely, whereas some public TCRs were present in many individuals. The cohort was sequenced for TCR beta chains only, and without alpha or paired-chain data the features that could be detected were limited. A further reported finding was that TCR beta sequences accurately predicted the HLA-A and HLA-B alleles for most subjects in the first cohort. For the cohort, immune exposure information was limited to CMV serostatus. A group of highly shared sequence variants was considered likely to be a technical artifact of the sequencing pipeline. In a later analysis, TCR association rates were found to vary across HLA loci, with the most associated TCRs seen for DRB1 alleles and the fewest for HLA-C alleles. A later analysis found that HLA-associated TCR beta chains were more clonally expanded and had lower generation probabilities than equally common non-associated chains. The classifier was reported to diagnose cytomegalovirus status with high specificity and sensitivity in both the original cohort and the validation cohort. The authors suggested that the approach could potentially be generalized to other disease states and immunological phenotypes. Because some donors lacked HLA typing at each locus, the association tests relied only on the typed subset. Compared with the roughly 700-donor mean, donors in an Asian-associated ancestry cluster had fewer N-insertions in productive TCRs, according to a later genetic analysis. In a later genetic analysis, a missense DCLRE1C variant was associated with V-gene and J-gene trimming of TCR beta chains, and the association was replicated in an independent cohort. A total of fewer than 200 TCR beta chains were listed by the study as associated with cytomegalovirus. An earlier analysis of roughly 570 of the donors showed that most TCR beta V segments appeared in productive rearrangements either about 87% or about 30% of the time, which broadly matched IMGT annotations. A few of the identified cytomegalovirus-associated TCR beta chains were confirmed in vitro to be specific for cytomegalovirus antigens. A later analysis found that most CMV-associated TCR beta chains appeared HLA-restricted, with HLA associations seemingly driven largely by CMV exposure. Several of the top co-occurrence clusters appeared to be linked to parvovirus B19, influenza, CMV and Epstein-Barr virus, according to a later analysis. Because the 87-base-pair reads could not distinguish some IMGT-functional V segments, including TRBV6-2 and TRBV6-3, those segments were excluded. In a later analysis, around 15,000 TCR beta sequences were associated with specific HLA alleles at a false discovery rate of 0.05. Approximately 16 rarely observed V segments, including chromosome 9 orphons, were excluded from the earlier analysis of about 500 of the donors because counts were too low. When HLA alleles, especially DR and DQ, strongly co-occurred, TCR associations were difficult to assign to individual alleles. Linkage disequilibrium might explain the correlated functional status among segregating V segments, but an unknown experimental factor could not be excluded.

Points on this clone: Its target antigen remains unknown. Per-base qualities were not stored, and no clone one base away is much larger.

The protocol used for the library was the immunoSEQ multiplex PCR assay. For the multiplex PCR, a mixture combining 60 forward primers for TCR Vbeta segments and 13 reverse primers for TCR Jbeta segments was used. The CDR3 region of rearranged TCR beta genes was amplified from genomic DNA by a multiplex PCR assay. The Illumina HiSeq System was used to sequence the amplified TCR beta libraries as 87-base-pair reads. In the source study's methods: Across the 500 to 700 repertoires, a later analysis counted approximately 75 million unique TCR beta chains, around 11 million of which were shared by at least two donors. A nearest-neighbor algorithm error-corrected the raw reads and collapsed the reads into unique sequences, merging closely related sequences to remove PCR and sequencing errors. Alignment of CDR3 sequences to IMGT reference sequences was used to assign V, D and J gene segments. For a sequence to be retained, at least a six-nucleotide match to both a V gene segment and a J gene segment was required. A rearrangement counted as productive if the CDR3 had no stop codons and remained in frame with V and J, and every other rearrangement counted as non-productive. Following IMGT convention, CDR3 was defined as the stretch from the second conserved V-encoded cysteine up to the conserved J-encoded phenylalanine. Sequences without an unambiguous match to a single V gene segment were excluded from the earlier analysis of about 600 of the donors. An earlier analysis of 587 of the donors called V segments functional above 56.7% productive rearrangements and segregating when the between-donor standard deviation exceeded 5%. To diagnose cytomegalovirus status from the catalog of TCR beta chain sequences, a statistical classification framework was built. A later analysis assigned V and J genes by comparing TCR nucleotide sequences with IMGT/GENE-DB human TR gene sequences. Using the TCRdist pipeline, a later analysis assigned CDR3 sequences along with most-parsimonious VDJ recombination scenarios. A later analysis defined each TCR beta chain by its CDR3 amino acid sequence plus V-gene family, and excluded reads lacking a unique V-gene family. In a later analysis, around 600 highly shared, low-generation-probability nucleotide sequences were removed to address suspected cross-contamination and a sequencing artifact. For each public chain, a later analysis derived a clonal expansion index from normalized ranks of inferred template counts within each repertoire. Generation probabilities in a later analysis came from a VDJ recombination model fitted to out-of-frame rearrangements, and those results were checked against IGoR. In a later analysis, hypergeometric tests were used to score TCR-TCR, TCR-HLA and TCR-CMV co-occurrence, with a repertoire-size bias correction applied to TCR pairs. To estimate false discovery rates, a later analysis permuted the HLA or CMV assignments 20 times. In a later analysis, co-occurring TCRs were grouped with DBSCAN, and TCRdist sequence similarity was added when clustering was performed within HLA-allele-positive subsets. Repertoires with fewer than 30,000 or more than 120,000 public chains, plus five repertoires with anomalous nucleotide sharing, were excluded from co-occurrence clustering. TCRdb retrieved this table from immuneACCESS and kept in-frame rearrangements only. Not all clones are present; in checked studies, unresolved V genes account for under half, and no reason is known for the remainder. That table furnishes V, J and clone size, whereas the DNA furnished D and trimming. Here the sample has under 200,000 clones; about 84% occur a single time. The ten largest clones add up to 13% to 15% of the sample.

The sample comprised PBMCs. The receptor was isolated from a woman in her 30s in good health and CMV-seropositive. Recombination joined TRBV19 with TRBJ2-7; no D gene call is confident. The sequence in DNA is TGTGCCAGTAGTATAAACAACCTCTACGAGCAGTACTTC. It codes for CASSINNLYEQYF. Where the CDR3 stops, the reference TRBV19 and TRBJ2-7 genes take over; the full variable domain is DGGITQSPKYLFRKEGQNVTLSCEQNLNHDAMYWYRQDPGQGLRLIYYSQIVNDFQKGDIAEGYSVSREKKESFPLTVTSAQKNPTAFYLCASSINNLYEQYFGPGTRLTVT.